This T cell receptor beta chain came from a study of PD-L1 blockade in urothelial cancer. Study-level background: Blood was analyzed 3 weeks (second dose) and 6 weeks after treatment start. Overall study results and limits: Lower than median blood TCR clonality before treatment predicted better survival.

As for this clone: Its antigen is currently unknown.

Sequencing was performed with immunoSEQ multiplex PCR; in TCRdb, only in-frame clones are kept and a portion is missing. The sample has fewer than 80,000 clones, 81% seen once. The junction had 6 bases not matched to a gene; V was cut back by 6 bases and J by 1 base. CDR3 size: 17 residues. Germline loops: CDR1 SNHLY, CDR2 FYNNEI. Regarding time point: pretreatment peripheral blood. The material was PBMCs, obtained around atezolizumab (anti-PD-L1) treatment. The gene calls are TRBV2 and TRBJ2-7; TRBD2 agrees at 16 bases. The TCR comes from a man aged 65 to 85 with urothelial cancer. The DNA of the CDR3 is TGTGCCAGCAGGAGGGGACTAGCGGGAGGGCCATCCTACGAGCAGTACTTC. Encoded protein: CASRRGLAGGPSYEQYF.